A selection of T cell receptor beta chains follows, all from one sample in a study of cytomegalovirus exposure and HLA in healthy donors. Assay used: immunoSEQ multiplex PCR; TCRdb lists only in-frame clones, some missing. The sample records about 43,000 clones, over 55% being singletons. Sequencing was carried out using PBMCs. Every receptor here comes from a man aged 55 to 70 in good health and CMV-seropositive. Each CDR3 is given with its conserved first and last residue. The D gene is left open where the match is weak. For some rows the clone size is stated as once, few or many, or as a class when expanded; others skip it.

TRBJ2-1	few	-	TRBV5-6	CASSLGGTPNNEQFF	TGTGCCAGCAGCTTGGGTGGGACTCCGAACAATGAGCAGTTCTTC
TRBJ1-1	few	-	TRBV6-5	CATRAGGEAFF	TGTGCCACAAGGGCGGGTGGTGAAGCTTTCTTT
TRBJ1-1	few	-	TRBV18	CASSTGAGLAFF	TGTGCCAGCTCCACAGGAGCAGGATTGGCTTTCTTT
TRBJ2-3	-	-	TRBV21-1	CASSKGKPGSEDTQYF	TGTGCCAGCAGCAAAGGGAAGCCAGGGTCGGAAGATACGCAGTATTTT
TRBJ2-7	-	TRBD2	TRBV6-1	CASSIETSGIYEQYF	TGTGCCAGCAGTATAGAGACTAGCGGCATCTACGAGCAGTACTTC
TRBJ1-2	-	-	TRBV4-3	CASSHATGNYGYTF	TGCGCCAGCAGCCACGCTACAGGGAACTATGGCTACACCTTC
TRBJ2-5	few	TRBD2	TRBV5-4	CASSPVAGETQYF	TGTGCCAGCAGCCCCGTAGCGGGAGAGACCCAGTACTTC
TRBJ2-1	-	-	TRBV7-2	CASSITLGFRSDEQFF	TGTGCCAGCAGCATCACCCTAGGTTTTAGAAGCGATGAGCAGTTCTTC
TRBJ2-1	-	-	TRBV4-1	CASSQDLADGPHNEQFF	TGCGCCAGCAGCCAAGATCTAGCTGACGGCCCCCATAATGAGCAGTTCTTC
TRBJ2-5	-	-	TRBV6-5	CASSYLGSEETQYF	TGTGCCAGCAGTTACTTAGGATCGGAGGAGACCCAGTACTTC
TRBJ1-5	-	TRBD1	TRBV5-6	CASTFSGQGISNQPQHF	TGTGCCAGCACCTTTAGTGGACAGGGGATAAGCAATCAGCCCCAGCATTTT
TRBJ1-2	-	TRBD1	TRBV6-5	CASSYDRGPNWSGYTF	TGTGCCAGCAGTTACGACAGGGGGCCGAATTGGTCCGGCTACACCTTC
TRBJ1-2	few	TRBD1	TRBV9	CASSVDEGQGYGYTF	TGTGCCAGCAGCGTAGATGAAGGACAGGGCTATGGCTACACCTTC
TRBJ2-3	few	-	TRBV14	CASSQVGLHGGTQYF	TGTGCCAGCAGCCAAGTCGGCCTCCACGGCGGTACGCAGTATTTT
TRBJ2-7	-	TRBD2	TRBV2	CASSEAASGTKTYEQYF	TGTGCCAGCAGTGAAGCAGCCTCCGGGACTAAAACCTACGAGCAGTACTTC
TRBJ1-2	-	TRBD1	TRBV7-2	CASSLGSDRTYGYTF	TGTGCCAGCAGCTTAGGTTCGGACAGGACCTATGGCTACACCTTC
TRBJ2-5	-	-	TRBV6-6	CASSYGSGETQYF	TGTGCCAGCAGTTACGGTAGCGGAGAGACCCAGTACTTC
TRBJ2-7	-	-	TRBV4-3	CASSQDRGGASYEQYF	TGCGCCAGCAGCCAAGATCGTGGGGGCGCCTCCTACGAGCAGTACTTC
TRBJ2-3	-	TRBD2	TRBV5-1	CASSLVAGGSRRVTDTQYF	TGCGCCAGCAGCTTGGTTGCCGGGGGGTCTCGTCGGGTGACAGATACGCAGTATTTT
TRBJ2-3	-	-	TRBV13	CASSPGRHTTDTQYF	TGTGCCAGCAGCCCAGGGAGGCACACCACAGATACGCAGTATTTT